The present T cell receptor beta chain was sequenced within a study of cytomegalovirus exposure and HLA in healthy donors. Study findings and constraints: Several V segments, TRBV6-2 and TRBV6-3 among them, could not be told apart and were dropped. Segments of the TCR beta V type were, in most cases, productive about 90% or about 30% of the time in an earlier analysis. Reported performance of the classifier showed diagnosis of cytomegalovirus status with high specificity and sensitivity. Within a later analysis, the majority of CMV-associated TCR beta chains appeared HLA-restricted.

Trimming pared 3 bases from V and 0 bases from J, leaving 9 bases between. The CDR3 runs 14 residues. Looked up from germline, CDR1 is SGHKS and CDR2 is YYEKEE (reference sequence). PCR primers comprised 60 Vbeta and 13 Jbeta primers. The repertoire was sequenced with immunoSEQ multiplex PCR; TCRdb's copy has only in-frame clones and lacks some. Of 85,000 to 100,000 clones in the sample, approximately 77% were seen once. As regards this clone: Antigen unknown.

This sequence originates from a middle-aged woman in good health and CMV-seronegative. Material for sequencing was PBMCs. The rearrangement links TRBV5-5 to TRBJ1-2; tentative D call: TRBD1 (5 bases). CDR3 sequence reads: CASSYDRSNYGYTF. In DNA form, the CDR3 reads TGTGCCAGCAGCTATGACAGATCTAACTATGGCTACACCTTC.